These 19 T cell receptor beta chains share one sample of origin, sequenced in a study of beta chain features in type 1 diabetes. The study reverse transcribed the entire isolated RNA, so it sequenced expressed TCRB transcripts. Assay: immunoSEQ multiplex PCR; the TCRdb copy retains only in-frame clones and omits some. The sample lists almost 350,000 clones; 6.5% to 10% were seen once. Sample: central memory CD4+ T cells from blood. The receptors derive from a woman between 18 and 30 years old in good health.

This clone came up a few times. The chain is built from TRBV4-3 and TRBJ1-4, with D uncertain. V was pared by 4 bases and J by 8 bases, with 11 bases between. The CDR3 covers 13 residues. Germline V gene lookup returns CDR1 LGHNA and CDR2 YSLEER. CDR3 nucleotide sequence: TGCGCCAGCAGCCGACGGTTGGGGGAAAAACTGTTTTTT. This sequence encodes CASSRRLGEKLFF.

This clone was counted at least ten times. The chain couples TRBV7-9 to TRBJ1-1, with D possibly TRBD1 on 5 matching bases. Trimming shortened V by 5 bases and J by 13 bases, and 20 bases separated the two germline ends. The CDR3 is 13 amino acids. Germline CDR1 is SEHNR and CDR2 is FQNEAQ (reference sequence). The DNA of the CDR3 is TGTGCCAGCAGCGCCACACAGGCCCCCCGTGGTTTCTTT. It codes for CASSATQAPRGFF.

This clone came up a few times. The chain employs TRBV7-3 and TRBJ2-7; D is perhaps TRBD1 (5 bases). CDR1 and CDR2 (germline): SGHTA, FQGTGA. Deletions cut 2 bases from V and 3 bases from J, with 11 bases between. The CDR3 is made up of 14 amino acids. The chain's CDR3 is CASSLSGQGYEQYF. The CDR3 coding sequence is TGTGCCAGCAGCTTATCAGGCCAGGGCTACGAGCAGTACTTC.

The chain uses TRBV18 and TRBJ1-3; D gene unclear. CDR1 KGHSH and CDR2 LQKENI come from the germline V gene. With 7 bases removed from V and 4 bases from J, the gap between germline ends came to 8 bases. The CDR3 length is 12 residues. CDR3 sequence reads: CASLRGGNTIYF. In DNA, the CDR3 is TGTGCCAGCTTACGCGGAGGAAACACCATATATTTT.

CDR3 residues: CASRSQATGTEAFF. In nucleotides, the CDR3 is TGTGCCAGTAGGAGCCAGGCAACAGGCACTGAAGCTTTCTTT. The chain uses TRBV19 and TRBJ1-1, with D maybe TRBD1 (5 bases). This CDR3 is 14 amino acids long. V was pared by 6 bases and J by 4 bases, with 15 bases between. Germline-derived CDR1 and CDR2 are LNHDA and SQIVND (reference sequence).

The chain has TRBV4-1 and TRBJ2-2, with 9 positions matching TRBD1. The germline CDR1 and CDR2 sequences are MGHRA and YSYEKL. The CDR3 extends over 15 amino acids. The V and J ends lost 7 bases and 4 bases, in that order; junction bases with no gene match: 7. The CDR3 region has the DNA TGCGCCAGCACTCCGGGACAGGGTTTCACCGGGGAGCTGTTTTTT. Protein sequence: CASTPGQGFTGELFF.

The rearrangement links TRBV6-5 to TRBJ2-1, with 10 bases fitting TRBD2. The germline V gene encodes CDR1 MNHEY and CDR2 SVGAGI. The CDR3 spans 16 residues. V dropped 3 bases and J dropped 4; count of bases not matched to a gene: 6. This CDR3 reads CASSYSSGSPYNEQFF. The CDR3 DNA is TGTGCCAGCAGTTATTCTAGCGGGAGTCCTTACAATGAGCAGTTCTTC.

In this sample, this clone turned up many times. The chain couples TRBV4-3 to TRBJ1-1; TRBD1 is a possible D gene (5 bases). CDR1 LGHNA and CDR2 YSLEER come from the germline V gene. Trimming took 3 bases from V and 3 from J, leaving 14 bases between them. The CDR3 contains 15 residues. Here the CDR3 reads CASSHGPGRDTEAFF. The DNA of the CDR3 is TGCGCCAGCAGCCACGGACCGGGACGGGACACTGAAGCTTTCTTT.

This clone has only a few counts. The chain carries TRBV19 and TRBJ2-7; TRBD1 matches at 10 bases. The CDR3 has 14 residues. Per the germline V gene, CDR1 is LNHDA and CDR2 is SQIVND (reference sequence). With 3 bases clipped from V and 2 bases from J, the junction kept 1 base outside the gene matches. The CDR3 spells CASSMDRGTYEQYF. CDR3 nucleotide sequence: TGTGCCAGTAGTATGGACAGGGGGACCTACGAGCAGTACTTC.

Ten or more counts support this clone. This CDR3 is also generated by other DNA sequences in the sample. J is TRBJ2-5 and V is TRBV5-1, with TRBD1 matching 8 bases. Looked up from germline, CDR1 is SGHRS and CDR2 is YFSETQ. V shed 4 bases and J 4 bases; nucleotides not matched to a gene: 6. The CDR3 sequence is 14 residues long. CDR3 sequence reads: CASSLYGTGETQYF. In DNA, the CDR3 is TGCGCCAGCAGCCTATACGGGACAGGAGAGACCCAGTACTTC.

The CDR3 DNA is TGTGCCAGCAGCTCTAGCCGCGGCAGGGAGGGAAACACCATATATTTT. As protein: CASSSSRGREGNTIYF. The rearrangement uses TRBV13 and TRBJ1-3; perhaps TRBD1 as D (5 bases). Germline CDR1 and CDR2: PRHDT and FYEKMQ (reference sequence). V was cut by 4 bases and J by 4 bases, with 17 bases left in between. The CDR3 has 16 amino acids.

Points on this clone: Other DNA sequences of this sample code for an identical CDR3. This chain connects TRBV18 to TRBJ2-7; 8 nucleotides match TRBD1. The CDR3 is made up of 14 amino acids. Germline CDR1 is KGHSH and CDR2 is LQKENI. With V trimmed by 3 bases and J by 2 bases, 3 bases remained unmatched. The chain's CDR3 is CASSPGTGPYEQYF. In DNA form, the CDR3 reads TGTGCCAGCTCACCGGGGACAGGCCCCTACGAGCAGTACTTC.

This clone has only a few counts. The rearrangement uses TRBV4-3 and TRBJ1-2; TRBD1 matches 9 bases. V was clipped by 4 bases and J by 2 bases; unmatched bases: 11. Germline CDR1 and CDR2: LGHNA and YSLEER. This CDR3 spans 17 amino acids. The CDR3 spells CASSPRYRGLGNYGYTF. CDR3 in DNA: TGCGCCAGCAGCCCAAGGTACAGGGGGCTGGGCAACTATGGCTACACCTTC.

The chain carries TRBV4-2 and TRBJ2-7; possible D gene TRBD1, 6 bases. The CDR3 contains 16 residues. CDR1 is LGHNA and CDR2 is YNFKEQ in the germline V gene. V lost 1 base to trimming and J lost 2 bases, with 15 bases between them. The DNA of the CDR3 is TGTGCCAGCAGCCAAGCCTCAGGACAGACAGCCTACGAGCAGTACTTC. This encodes CASSQASGQTAYEQYF.

This clone has ten or more counts. The chain recombines TRBV2 with TRBJ2-3; possibly TRBD1 or TRBD2 for D (5 bases each). Trimming cost V 2 bases and J 14 bases, with 14 bases left between them. CDR3 size: 12 residues. The germline gives CDR1 SNHLY, CDR2 FYNNEI. In DNA, the CDR3 is TGTGCCAGCAGTGAAAACTGGGGGATAACGTATTTT. Protein product: CASSENWGITYF.

The V and J genes are TRBV28 and TRBJ2-7, with D hard to call. This CDR3 is built from 12 residues. Germline V gives CDR1 MDHEN, CDR2 SYDVKM. V was trimmed by 4 bases and J by 7 bases, leaving 11 bases between them. CDR3 protein: CASSSSQWEQYF. The CDR3 DNA reads TGTGCCAGCAGTTCCTCGCAGTGGGAGCAGTACTTC.

A few counts support this clone. The chain joins TRBV23-1 to TRBJ1-4, with TRBD1 as a possible D gene (5 bases). TRBV23-1 is annotated as an ORF whose role is uncertain. Trimming removed 3 bases from V and 0 bases from J, with 20 bases in between. The CDR3 is 19 amino acids. CDR3 loop: CASSHKTVGYPTTNEKLFF. In DNA form, the CDR3 reads TGCGCCAGCAGTCACAAGACAGTGGGCTACCCAACAACTAATGAAAAACTGTTTTTT.

This clone has a handful of counts. Other nucleotide sequences in the sample specify the same CDR3. J is TRBJ2-5 and V is TRBV5-1; 12 bases align to TRBD2. V shed 4 bases and J 3 bases; nucleotides not matched to a gene: 1. Germline V gene lookup returns CDR1 SGHRS and CDR2 YFSETQ. This CDR3 has 14 amino acids. The CDR3 is CASSRLAGEETQYF. As DNA, the CDR3 is TGCGCCAGCAGCCGACTAGCGGGAGAAGAGACCCAGTACTTC.

This clone was counted ten times or more. Here the CDR3 DNA reads TGTGCCAGCAGCTCAGGGGGTGTCCAAAATACGCAGTATTTT. Its protein is CASSSGGVQNTQYF. V gene TRBV27 combines with J gene TRBJ2-3, with 7 bases fitting TRBD1. Germline trimming cut 6 bases from V and 7 bases from J; bases unmatched to any gene: 10. Germline V CDR1 and CDR2: MNHEY, SMNVEV (reference sequence). The CDR3 extends over 14 amino acids.